The 12 T cell receptor beta chains listed next were all sequenced from one sample in a study of T cells in Graves' hyperthyroidism and ophthalmopathy. Amplified TCR beta CDR3 regions came from RNA transcripts. First-round RT-PCR of the TCR CDR3 relied on the HTBI primer set. TCRdb reanalysed the multiplex PCR reads using MiXCR and keeps one entry per CDR3 protein. This sample yields about 640,000 distinct CDR3 sequences, of which around 20% are seen a single time; approximately 30% belongs to the top ten. Sequenced sample: blood. All receptors come from a man aged 25 to 45 with Graves' ophthalmopathy.

There are many counts of this clonotype. The V gene is TRBV5-1, the J gene TRBJ2-1, with 7 bases fitting TRBD2. Germline-derived CDR1 and CDR2 are SGHRS and YFSETQ. The CDR3 has 14 amino acids. The J segment lost 9 bases and the V segment lost 4 bases, leaving 10 bases of the junction unmatched. CDR3 DNA sequence: TGCGCCAGCAGCCAGTCCGGACCGGGAGGTGAGCAGTTCTTC. As protein: CASSQSGPGGEQFF.

This clonotype was seen ten or more times. The chain carries TRBV12-3 or TRBV12-4 and TRBJ2-7, with 7 bases lining up with TRBD1. This CDR3 spans 13 amino acids. With V trimmed by 7 bases and J by 3 bases, 6 bases remained unmatched. The CDR3 reads CASTDRQGYEQYF. CDR3 coding DNA: TGTGCCAGCACCGATAGACAGGGCTACGAGCAGTACTTC.

This clonotype was observed a few times. The chain combines TRBV10-1 with TRBJ1-1; a possible D gene is TRBD1 (6 bases). The CDR3 covers 16 residues. Germline CDR1 reads WNHNN; CDR2 reads SYGVQD (reference sequence). V shed 4 bases and J shed 4 bases, with 19 bases lying between them. CDR3 bases: TGCGCCAGCAGTGCACGGGACACAGGGAGGAGCACTGAAGCTTTCTTT. It translates to CASSARDTGRSTEAFF.

The chain employs TRBV30 and TRBJ2-2, with 8 bases aligning to TRBD1. The CDR3 is 13 residues long. The V gene's germline CDR1 is GTSNPN and CDR2 SVGIG (reference sequence). V trimming: 6 bases; J trimming: 5 bases; junction bases outside the gene matches: 5. CDR3 sequence (DNA): TGTGCCTGTTCAGGGGGCTTAACCGGGGAGCTGTTTTTT. It translates to CACSGGLTGELFF.

This clonotype turned up a few times. This rearrangement joins TRBV15 to TRBJ2-1; the match to TRBD2 covers 9 bases. V was pared by 1 base and J by 2 bases, with 12 bases of the junction left unmatched. CDR1 and CDR2 (germline): LNHNV, YYDKDF (reference sequence). This CDR3 has 19 residues. The CDR3 nucleotides are TGTGCCACCAGCAGAGGAACAGCCCCCACTAGCGGGCCCTACAATGAGCAGTTCTTC. This translates into CATSRGTAPTSGPYNEQFF.

At least ten counts were recorded for this clonotype. CDR3 sequence reads: CASSLGQLLAKNIQYF. The CDR3 DNA reads TGTGCCAGCAGCTTAGGACAGTTACTAGCCAAAAACATTCAGTACTTC. This sequence joins TRBV13 and TRBJ2-4; D remains ambiguous. V lost 0 bases and J lost 0, with 9 bases in between. The CDR3 contains 16 residues. CDR1 and CDR2 from the germline V gene are PRHDT and FYEKMQ (reference sequence). Supplemented by reference TRBV13 and TRBJ2-4, the full variable domain reads AAGVIQSPRHLIKEKRETATLKCYPIPRHDTVYWYQQGPGQDPQFLISFYEKMQSDKGSIPDRFSAQQFSDYHSELNMSSLELGDSALYFCASSLGQLLAKNIQYFGAGTRLSVL.

The rearrangement uses TRBV5-6 and TRBJ2-6, with TRBD1 identical over 9 bases. The CDR3 extends over 16 amino acids. Germline CDR1 reads SGHDT; CDR2 reads YYEEEE. The junction had 6 bases not matched to a gene; V was cut back by 4 bases and J by 4 bases. CDR3 nucleotide sequence: TGTGCCAGCAGCACGCCTGGACAGGGGGGGGCCAACGTCCTGACTTTC. It translates to CASSTPGQGGANVLTF.

The V call is TRBV9, the J call TRBJ2-3; possibly TRBD2 for D (5 bases). Germline CDR1 SGDLS, CDR2 YYNGEE. V lost 4 bases and J 2 bases, leaving 17 bases between the germline ends. The CDR3 has 16 residues. CDR3 in amino acids: CASSPREGRITDTQYF. The CDR3 coding sequence is TGTGCCAGCAGCCCGAGGGAAGGTCGGATCACAGATACGCAGTATTTT.

This clonotype was picked up many times. This chain connects TRBV27 to TRBJ1-5, with a tentative D call TRBD1 (6 bases). Deletions cut 6 bases from V and 6 bases from J, with 21 bases between. Per the germline V gene, CDR1 is MNHEY and CDR2 is SMNVEV (reference sequence). The CDR3 covers 16 residues. The DNA of the CDR3 is TGTGCCAGCAGCCGGGACATCCCTCTACGCGGTCAGCCCCAGCATTTT. Translation: CASSRDIPLRGQPQHF.

This clonotype was seen just once. This chain links TRBV13 with TRBJ2-7; 7 nucleotides align to TRBD1. Unmatched junction bases numbered 7, after V lost 3 bases and J lost 2 bases. Germline V CDR1 and CDR2: PRHDT, FYEKMQ (reference sequence). This CDR3 has 15 residues. The CDR3 spells CASSFGRGQPYEQYF. The CDR3, as DNA: TGTGCCAGCAGCTTTGGCAGGGGACAGCCCTACGAGCAGTACTTC.

This clonotype was seen a few times. This chain joins TRBV3-1 and TRBJ2-1, with 12 bases fitting TRBD2. The CDR3 is 16 amino acids. Germline-derived CDR1 and CDR2 are LGHDT and YNNKEL (reference sequence). V shed 8 bases and J 0 bases; nucleotides not matched to a gene: 5. The CDR3 bases are TGTGCCAGCGCCTCTAGCGGGAGGGCCTCCTACAATGAGCAGTTCTTC. This encodes CASASSGRASYNEQFF.

The chain recombines TRBV6-6 with TRBJ2-7; 7 nucleotides agree with TRBD2. Germline CDR1 and CDR2: MNHNY and SVGAGI (reference sequence). The ends lost 0 bases at V and 0 bases at J; junction bases unmatched: 2. The CDR3 covers 15 residues. CDR3 residues: CASSYSAGDSYEQYF. The CDR3 DNA follows: TGTGCCAGCAGTTACTCGGCGGGAGACTCCTACGAGCAGTACTTC.